Presented here are 26 T cell receptor beta chains from one specimen sequenced in a study of long-term antiretroviral therapy in people with HIV. Survey-level immunoSEQ v3.0 assays were run. Repertoires were generated with immunoSEQ multiplex PCR, while TCRdb's copy carries only in-frame clones and drops some. This sample has tens of thousands of clones, with 85% to 95% found just once. The sample here was unsorted PBMCs, taken 5.3 years after starting antiretroviral therapy. Receptor source: a man in his fifties or sixties with HIV.

The gene calls are TRBV7-6 and TRBJ1-6, with TRBD1 matching over 8 bases. The germline gives CDR1 SGHVS, CDR2 FNYEAQ. J gave up 6 bases and V 5 bases, and 3 bases lay outside the gene matches. The length of the CDR3 is 14 residues. This chain's CDR3 is CASSPDRGNSPLHF. For the CDR3, the DNA is TGTGCCAGCAGCCCAGACAGGGGTAATTCACCCCTCCACTTT.

This chain joins TRBV5-4 and TRBJ1-2, with a possible D match to TRBD1 (6 bases). The CDR3 covers 14 residues. Germline assignment: CDR1 SGHNT and CDR2 YYREEE (reference sequence). V gave up 0 bases and J gave up 5 bases, with 11 bases separating them. CDR3 coding DNA: TGTGCCAGCAGCTTGGACAGGGTAGATTATGGCTACACCTTC. This translates into CASSLDRVDYGYTF.

The chain couples TRBV2 to TRBJ2-7; maybe TRBD1 (6 bases). CDR1 is SNHLY, CDR2 FYNNEI, per germline. CDR3 size: 14 residues. Trimming took off 7 bases at V and 1 base at J, with 14 bases between the two ends. CDR3 nucleotide sequence: TGTGCCAGCACTGGACAGTCCCTATCCTACGAGCAGTACTTC. It translates to CASTGQSLSYEQYF.

V gene TRBV7-2 combines with J gene TRBJ2-3, with TRBD2 identical over 7 bases. Germline V gene sequence: CDR1 SGHTA, CDR2 FQGNSA. The V segment lost 5 bases and the J segment 2 bases; nucleotides outside the gene matches: 4. The CDR3 runs 14 residues. For the CDR3, the DNA is TGTGCCAGCAGCGTACTAGCGCTCACAGATACGCAGTATTTT. It is translated as CASSVLALTDTQYF. The whole variable domain, remainder taken from reference TRBV7-2 and TRBJ2-3, is GAGVSQSPSNKVTEKGKDVELRCDPISGHTALYWYRQSLGQGLEFLIYFQGNSAPDKSGLPSDRFSAERTGGSVSTLTIQRTQQEDSAVYLCASSVLALTDTQYFGPGTRLTVL.

V usage is TRBV6-1 and J usage is TRBJ2-7, with 7 nucleotides matching TRBD1. Germline CDR1 reads MNHNS; CDR2 reads SASEGT. This CDR3 region has 14 residues. V lost 7 bases to trimming and J lost 0 bases; unmatched junction nucleotides: 6. The CDR3 coding sequence is TGTGCCAGCACCCGGGGACAGAGCTCCTACGAGCAGTACTTC. Translation: CASTRGQSSYEQYF.

This clone was picked up a small number of times. The V and J genes are TRBV27 and TRBJ1-2, with D possibly matching TRBD1 (5 bases). The CDR3 length is 13 residues. V was clipped by 3 bases and J by 7 bases, with 12 bases between them. CDR1 is MNHEY and CDR2 is SMNVEV in the germline V gene (reference sequence). CDR3 residues: CASSFSGSAGYTF. The CDR3 nucleotides read TGTGCCAGCAGTTTCTCAGGGTCGGCTGGCTACACCTTC.

This chain joins TRBV30 and TRBJ1-3; D possibly corresponds to TRBD1 (6 bases). V lost 8 bases and J lost 2, with 10 bases in between. Germline CDR1 GTSNPN, CDR2 SVGIG (reference sequence). The length of the CDR3 is 12 residues. CDR3 in amino acids: CARWDTGNTIYF. The DNA of the CDR3 is TGTGCCCGTTGGGACACTGGAAACACCATATATTTT. Using reference TRBV30 and TRBJ1-3 for the parts outside the CDR3, the full variable domain is SQTIHQWPATLVQPVGSPLSLECTVEGTSNPNLYWYRQAAGRGLQLLFYSVGIGQISSEVPQNLSASRPQDRQFILSSKKLLLSDSGFYLCARWDTGNTIYFGEGSWLTVV.

The chain recombines TRBV5-5 with TRBJ2-2, with no clear D. Germline CDR1 is SGHKS and CDR2 is YYEKEE (reference sequence). The CDR3 contains 14 residues. V was shortened by 0 bases and J by 4 bases, with 7 bases between the two germline ends. CDR3 bases: TGTGCCAGCAGCTTGGCCGTCTCCACCGGGGAGCTGTTTTTT. As protein: CASSLAVSTGELFF.

The chain joins TRBV6-5 to TRBJ2-2; tentative D call: TRBD2 (5 bases). CDR3 size: 15 residues. Germline V gene data show CDR1 as MNHEY and CDR2 as SVGAGI. V was cut by 5 bases and J by 6 bases, with 16 bases left in between. CDR3 nucleotides: TGTGCCAGCAGTGCCACCTCGGGAAGGTCCGGGGAGCTGTTTTTT. Translated, it gives CASSATSGRSGELFF.

The genes are TRBV7-2 and TRBJ2-7; TRBD1 matches at 10 bases. J lost 4 bases, V lost 5 bases, and 2 bases had no gene match. The CDR3 contains 13 residues. Per the germline V gene, CDR1 is SGHTA and CDR2 is FQGNSA. CDR3 DNA: TGTGCCAGCAGCGTGGGACAGGGGTACGAGCAGTACTTC. Its translation is CASSVGQGYEQYF.

For the CDR3, the DNA is TGTGCCAGCAGCTTACCCGGGACGGTCTTCGAGCAGTACTTC. Protein product: CASSLPGTVFEQYF. The rearrangement links TRBV7-2 to TRBJ2-7; D might be TRBD1 or TRBD2, each matching 5 bases. Looked up from germline, CDR1 is SGHTA and CDR2 is FQGNSA. The CDR3 loop spans 14 amino acids. V was trimmed by 2 bases and J by 6 bases, leaving 14 bases between them. Supplemented by reference TRBV7-2 and TRBJ2-7, the full variable domain reads GAGVSQSPSNKVTEKGKDVELRCDPISGHTALYWYRQSLGQGLEFLIYFQGNSAPDKSGLPSDRFSAERTGGSVSTLTIQRTQQEDSAVYLCASSLPGTVFEQYFGPGTRLTVT.

The CDR3 DNA reads as TGTGCCAGCAGCTTGGTGGTCAGTCTCTACGAGCAGTACTTC. Translated, it gives CASSLVVSLYEQYF. The chain links TRBV5-6 to TRBJ2-7; D gene uncertain. Deletions cut 0 bases from V and 3 bases from J, with 10 bases between. This CDR3 has 14 amino acids. Germline V gives CDR1 SGHDT, CDR2 YYEEEE.

The chain uses TRBV10-3 and TRBJ2-3, with 7 bases identical to TRBD1. CDR3 length equals 15 residues. Germline trimming cut 6 bases from V and 0 bases from J; bases unmatched to any gene: 6. The germline gives CDR1 ENHRY, CDR2 SYGVKD. This CDR3 reads CAIRGGGGSTDTQYF. The CDR3 DNA reads TGTGCCATCAGAGGGGGCGGCGGGAGCACAGATACGCAGTATTTT.

This rearrangement joins TRBV4-3 to TRBJ2-2, with 8 positions matching TRBD1. This CDR3 is built from 18 residues. CDR1 and CDR2 (germline): LGHNA, YSLEER. Trimming took 0 bases from V and 4 from J; bases not matched to a gene: 10. The CDR3 sequence: CASSQDGWNRGITGELFF. The CDR3 DNA sequence: TGCGCCAGCAGCCAAGATGGGTGGAACAGGGGGATCACCGGGGAGCTGTTTTTT.

V is TRBV27 and J is TRBJ2-7; the D gene is possibly TRBD2 (6 bases). The CDR3 extends over 14 amino acids. The germline V gene has CDR1 MNHEY and CDR2 SMNVEV (reference sequence). V was clipped by 5 bases and J by 2 bases, with 13 bases between them. The CDR3 DNA follows: TGTGCCAGCAGTCCCTACGGGGGTACCTACGAGCAGTACTTC. This encodes CASSPYGGTYEQYF.

This clone was found once. The chain links TRBV2 to TRBJ2-6; 8 nucleotides line up with TRBD1. Germline V gene data show CDR1 as SNHLY and CDR2 as FYNNEI. With 8 bases clipped from V and 0 bases from J, the junction kept 12 bases outside the gene matches. This CDR3 contains 18 residues. The CDR3 nucleotides are TGTGCCAGCCTACCCGGGACAGGCGTCCCCTCTGGGGCCAACGTCCTGACTTTC. Its protein is CASLPGTGVPSGANVLTF.

This clone was detected once. The genes are TRBV7-2 and TRBJ1-1, with unresolved D. Germline CDR1 is SGHTA and CDR2 is FQGNSA. CDR3 length: 14 residues. Trimming stripped 1 base from V and 2 bases from J, with 8 bases between. CDR3 region: CASSLEWSNTEAFF. In DNA, the CDR3 is TGTGCCAGCAGCTTAGAATGGTCTAACACTGAAGCTTTCTTT.

J is TRBJ2-1 and V is TRBV2, with 8 bases lining up with TRBD1. The CDR3 extends over 15 amino acids. The J segment lost 0 bases and the V segment lost 5 bases, leaving 3 bases of the junction unmatched. Germline V gene sequence: CDR1 SNHLY, CDR2 FYNNEI. Here the CDR3 DNA reads TGTGCCAGCAGTTTTACAGGGGGCTCCTACAATGAGCAGTTCTTC. As protein: CASSFTGGSYNEQFF.

The genes are TRBV9 and TRBJ1-1; D uncertain. In germline, CDR1 is SGDLS, CDR2 YYNGEE. Trimming shortened V by 4 bases and J by 3 bases, and 10 bases separated the two germline ends. The CDR3 totals 13 residues. The CDR3 coding sequence is TGTGCCAGCAGCAAGAGCAGACACACTGAAGCTTTCTTT. Amino acids: CASSKSRHTEAFF.

Points on this clone: Other DNA sequences in the same sample also yield this CDR3. The rearrangement links TRBV19 to TRBJ1-2, with D possibly TRBD1 on 6 matching bases. The length of the CDR3 is 13 residues. With 1 base removed from V and 4 bases from J, the gap between germline ends came to 7 bases. Germline lookup yields CDR1 LNHDA and CDR2 SQIVND (reference sequence). The CDR3 is CASSIGGGYGYTF. The CDR3 DNA is TGTGCCAGTAGTATAGGAGGGGGCTATGGCTACACCTTC.

J is TRBJ1-1 and V is TRBV7-2; D is possibly TRBD1 (5 bases). Trimming removed 4 bases at V and 1 base at J, with 16 bases between. The germline CDR1 and CDR2 sequences are SGHTA and FQGNSA. The CDR3 has 16 residues. DNA for the CDR3: TGTGCCAGCAGCTCGAGACAGTCTACAGGGAACACTGAAGCTTTCTTT. Translation: CASSSRQSTGNTEAFF.

This clone showed up just once. The V and J genes are TRBV19 and TRBJ2-6; D call uncertain. Trimming shortened V by 6 bases and J by 1 base, and 16 bases separated the two germline ends. The CDR3 has 17 residues. Germline CDR1 is LNHDA and CDR2 is SQIVND (reference sequence). CDR3 nucleotide sequence: TGTGCCAGTAGCACTAACCCGGACGTTTCTGGGGCCAACGTCCTGACTTTC. Translating gives CASSTNPDVSGANVLTF.

The V call is TRBV7-8, the J call TRBJ2-3, with TRBD2 matching over 8 bases. This CDR3 has 16 amino acids. The trim removed 3 bases at V and 1 base at J, leaving 6 bases unmatched. From germline, CDR1 is SGHVS and CDR2 FQNEAQ. In DNA form, the CDR3 reads TGTGCCAGCAGCTTGCGGGGGGCAGGTGGCACAGATACGCAGTATTTT. Amino acid sequence: CASSLRGAGGTDTQYF.

This clone was recorded once. The chain joins TRBV19 to TRBJ1-2; 10 nucleotides agree with TRBD1. This CDR3 is built from 15 residues. CDR1 and CDR2 (germline): LNHDA, SQIVND (reference sequence). V was pared by 5 bases and J by 5 bases, with 8 bases of the junction left unmatched. The CDR3 sequence is CASSLSTGGRYGYTF. The CDR3 bases are TGTGCCAGTAGTCTGTCGACAGGGGGCAGGTATGGCTACACCTTC.

The V call is TRBV4-3, the J call TRBJ1-6; D is undetermined. The CDR3 runs to 13 residues. The V gene lost 0 bases and the J gene lost 11 bases, with 8 bases spanning the gap. The germline CDR1 and CDR2 sequences are LGHNA and YSLEER. For the CDR3, the DNA is TGCGCCAGCAGCCAAGATAGGAATCCACCCCTCCACTTT. Protein: CASSQDRNPPLHF.

The chain joins TRBV7-3 to TRBJ2-2; 8 bases map to TRBD1. V shed 4 bases, J shed 4 bases, and the junction held 8 bases outside the gene matches. The CDR3 contains 16 residues. Germline values: CDR1 SGHTA, CDR2 FQGTGA. Here the CDR3 reads CASSWTGSKFTGELFF. Written as DNA, the CDR3 is TGTGCCAGCAGCTGGACAGGGTCGAAATTCACCGGGGAGCTGTTTTTT.